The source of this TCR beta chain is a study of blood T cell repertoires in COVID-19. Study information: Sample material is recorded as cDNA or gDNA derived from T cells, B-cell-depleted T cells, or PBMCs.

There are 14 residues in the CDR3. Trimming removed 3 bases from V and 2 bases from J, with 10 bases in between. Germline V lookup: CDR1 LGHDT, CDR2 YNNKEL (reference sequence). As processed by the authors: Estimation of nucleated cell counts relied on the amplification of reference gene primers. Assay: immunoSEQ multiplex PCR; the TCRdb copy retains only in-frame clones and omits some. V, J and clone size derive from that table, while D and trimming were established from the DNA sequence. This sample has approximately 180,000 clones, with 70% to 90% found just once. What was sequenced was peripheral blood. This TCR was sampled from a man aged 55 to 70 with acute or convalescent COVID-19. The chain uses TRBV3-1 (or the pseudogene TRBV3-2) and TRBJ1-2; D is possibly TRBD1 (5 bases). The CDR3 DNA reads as TGTGCCAGCAGCCAGTTGACAGAAAACTATGGCTACACCTTC. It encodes CASSQLTENYGYTF.